The 8 T cell receptor beta chains below were found in one sample sequenced in a study of chemoradiotherapy in HPV16-positive cancers. Libraries were prepared by immunoSEQ multiplex PCR; TCRdb keeps only in-frame clonotypes and omits some of them. The table shows 3,000 to 4,000 clones, with roughly 80% occurring only once. Sequencing was performed on tumor tissue, taken from a patient who underwent chemoradiotherapy. These receptors were collected from a human donor with HPV-associated anogenital cancer.

This clone was counted between two and nine times. The CDR3: CASSLWRINTEAFF. The CDR3 DNA is TGTGCCAGCAGCTTGTGGAGGATTAACACTGAAGCTTTCTTT. J is TRBJ1-1 and V is TRBV5-6; D remains ambiguous. Trimming cost V 1 base and J 2 bases, with 9 bases left between them. CDR3 length: 14 amino acids. From germline, CDR1 is SGHDT and CDR2 YYEEEE.

The CDR3 loop reads CASSDWDYGYTF. The CDR3 DNA follows: TGTGCCAGCAGTGATTGGGATTATGGCTACACCTTC. The chain uses TRBV2 and TRBJ1-2; D is ambiguous. Trimming took 3 bases from V and 5 from J, leaving 7 bases between them. The CDR3 runs 12 residues. Germline CDR1 reads SNHLY; CDR2 reads FYNNEI.

This rearrangement joins TRBV19 to TRBJ1-2; perhaps TRBD1 as D (5 bases). Germline lookup yields CDR1 LNHDA and CDR2 SQIVND (reference sequence). The ends were cut back, 4 bases at V and 5 bases at J, with 14 bases in the middle. This CDR3 has 14 residues. CDR3 in amino acids: CASSTPRDAYGYTF. CDR3 bases: TGTGCCAGTAGTACCCCACGGGACGCGTATGGCTACACCTTC.

This clone was recorded a few times. The CDR3 DNA is TGTGCCAGCTCGCAGCGTTGGGGCAATCAGCCCCAGCATTTT. Translating it yields CASSQRWGNQPQHF. V gene TRBV2 combines with J gene TRBJ1-5; the D is unclear. The CDR3 runs 14 residues. V was shortened by 8 bases and J by 2 bases, with 13 bases between the two germline ends. CDR1 SNHLY and CDR2 FYNNEI come from the germline V gene.

There are a few counts of this clone. V usage is TRBV19 and J usage is TRBJ1-2; D unclear. The V end was cut by 5 bases, the J end by 8 bases, with 12 bases between. CDR3 length: 12 residues. From germline, CDR1 is LNHDA and CDR2 SQIVND (reference sequence). Here the CDR3 DNA reads TGTGCCAGTAGTCCCCTAGGAGAAGGCTACACCTTC. Translating gives CASSPLGEGYTF.

The genes are TRBV4-2 and TRBJ2-6; D perhaps matches TRBD2 (5 bases). CDR3 length equals 16 residues. Trimming shortened V by 0 bases and J by 0 bases, and 6 bases separated the two germline ends. CDR1 is LGHNA and CDR2 is YNFKEQ in the germline V gene. CDR3 region: CASSQDRDSGANVLTF. The CDR3, as DNA: TGTGCCAGCAGCCAAGACCGGGACTCTGGGGCCAACGTCCTGACTTTC.

This rearrangement joins TRBV7-2 to TRBJ2-2; D not certain. The CDR3 runs 14 residues. The germline CDR1 and CDR2 sequences are SGHTA and FQGNSA. Deletions cut 3 bases from V and 4 bases from J, with 9 bases between. CDR3 in amino acids: CASSLLRPTGELFF. CDR3 coding DNA: TGTGCCAGCAGCTTGTTGCGCCCCACCGGGGAGCTGTTTTTT.

This chain joins TRBV14 and TRBJ1-2; D perhaps matches TRBD1 (5 bases). Trimming removed 2 bases at V and 5 bases at J, with 15 bases between. Germline V gives CDR1 SGHDN, CDR2 FVKESK. The CDR3 has 15 amino acids. The CDR3 bases are TGTGCCAGCAGCCAAACAGGACGGGCGCATTATGGCTACACCTTC. Its protein product is CASSQTGRAHYGYTF. The entire variable domain, with the rest obtained from reference TRBV14 and TRBJ1-2, is as follows: EAGVTQFPSHSVIEKGQTVTLRCDPISGHDNLYWYRRVMGKEIKFLLHFVKESKQDESGMPNNRFLAERTGGTYSTLKVQPAELEDSGVYFCASSQTGRAHYGYTFGSGTRLTVV.